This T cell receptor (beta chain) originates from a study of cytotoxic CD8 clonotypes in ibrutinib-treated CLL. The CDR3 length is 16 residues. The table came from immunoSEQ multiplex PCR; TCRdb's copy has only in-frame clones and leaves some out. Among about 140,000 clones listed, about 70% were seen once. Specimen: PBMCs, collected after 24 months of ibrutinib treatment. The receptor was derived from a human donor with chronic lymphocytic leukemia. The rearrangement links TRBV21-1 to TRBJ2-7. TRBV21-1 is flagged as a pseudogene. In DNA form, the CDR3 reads TGTGCCAGCAGCAAAGTTGGCCGGCTGGGGGCCTACGAGCAGTACTTC. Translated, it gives CASSKVGRLGAYEQYF.